This TCR beta chain is from a study of T cell responses to AZD1222 COVID-19 vaccine. Overall study results and limits: Targeting of unmutated variant regions was reportedly seen in nearly half of spike-specific TCRs. Repertoires were obtained solely post-peak T cell response.

Germline V gene data show CDR1 as LGHDT and CDR2 as YNNKEL (reference sequence). The CDR3 contains 12 residues. V dropped 8 bases and J dropped 7; count of bases not matched to a gene: 6. Data came from immunoSEQ multiplex PCR; TCRdb stores just in-frame clones and leaves some out. The table lists 180,000 or so clones, 85% to 95% of them singletons. Points on this clone: As yet, its antigen is unknown.

The receptor's source is an adult who received the AZD1222 COVID-19 vaccine. The chain joins TRBV3-1 (or the pseudogene TRBV3-2) to TRBJ2-7; 9 nucleotides line up with TRBD2. Here the sequenced sample was peripheral blood, taken 28 days after the second AZD1222 dose. This CDR3 reads CASSSGRREQYF. The CDR3 coding sequence is TGTGCCAGCTCCAGCGGGAGGCGTGAGCAGTACTTC.